The rows below give T cell receptor beta chains drawn from one sample of a study of CD8+ T cells in alopecia areata. Repertoires were generated with immunoSEQ multiplex PCR, while TCRdb's copy carries only in-frame clones and drops some. The repertoire holds some 150,000 clones, with approximately 53% as singletons. The sequenced sample was CD8+ T cells sorted from blood, obtained at week 0. The source of these receptors is a human donor with alopecia areata. The CDR3 runs from the conserved cysteine through the conserved F or W. The order of the fields is clone size, J gene, V gene, D gene, CDR3 protein, CDR3 DNA. A D gene is named only where the DNA matches it firmly. Clone size appears in some rows only: once, few, many, or a class for an expanded clone.

abundance: NA
j_gene: TRBJ2-1
v_gene: TRBV2
d_gene: NA
CDR3aa: CASSYSYNEQFF
CDR3nt: TGTGCCAGCAGTTACAGCTACAATGAGCAGTTCTTC

abundance: NA
j_gene: TRBJ2-3
v_gene: TRBV15
d_gene: NA
CDR3aa: CATSRAGTADTQYF
CDR3nt: TGTGCCACCAGCAGGGCGGGGACGGCAGATACGCAGTATTTT

abundance: few
j_gene: TRBJ1-1
v_gene: TRBV19
d_gene: NA
CDR3aa: CASSIVRVNTEAFF
CDR3nt: TGTGCCAGTAGTATAGTTCGGGTGAACACTGAAGCTTTCTTT

abundance: NA
j_gene: TRBJ1-2
v_gene: TRBV27
d_gene: NA
CDR3aa: CASTDDHYGYTF
CDR3nt: TGTGCCAGCACGGATGATCACTATGGCTACACCTTC

abundance: NA
j_gene: TRBJ1-1
v_gene: TRBV30
d_gene: TRBD1
CDR3aa: CAWRRQGFTEAFF
CDR3nt: TGTGCCTGGAGACGACAGGGATTCACTGAAGCTTTCTTT

abundance: few
j_gene: TRBJ1-1
v_gene: TRBV18
d_gene: NA
CDR3aa: CASSPTRPGTASFEAFF
CDR3nt: TGTGCCAGCTCACCAACGCGCCCCGGGACGGCTAGTTTTGAAGCTTTCTTT

abundance: NA
j_gene: TRBJ2-2
v_gene: TRBV9
d_gene: NA
CDR3aa: CASSVQSTGELFF
CDR3nt: TGTGCCAGCAGCGTGCAGAGCACCGGGGAGCTGTTTTTT

abundance: NA
j_gene: TRBJ1-2
v_gene: TRBV6-1
d_gene: NA
CDR3aa: CASSALGLSF
CDR3nt: TGTGCCAGCAGCGCCCTCGGACTGTCCTTC

abundance: NA
j_gene: TRBJ2-7
v_gene: TRBV29-1
d_gene: NA
CDR3aa: CSVVVDSYEQYF
CDR3nt: TGCAGCGTTGTGGTCGATTCCTACGAGCAGTACTTC

abundance: NA
j_gene: TRBJ2-4
v_gene: TRBV25-1
d_gene: NA
CDR3aa: CATFGDIQYF
CDR3nt: TGTGCCACCTTCGGGGACATTCAGTACTTC

abundance: NA
j_gene: TRBJ1-2
v_gene: TRBV29-1
d_gene: NA
CDR3aa: CSASDGYGYTF
CDR3nt: TGCAGCGCCTCCGATGGGTATGGCTACACCTTC

abundance: NA
j_gene: TRBJ1-6
v_gene: TRBV30
d_gene: NA
CDR3aa: CAWSVDQDSPLHF
CDR3nt: TGTGCCTGGAGTGTAGATCAAGACTCACCCCTCCACTTT

abundance: many
j_gene: TRBJ2-5
v_gene: TRBV2
d_gene: NA
CDR3aa: CASGPGDETQYF
CDR3nt: TGTGCCAGCGGTCCGGGGGACGAGACCCAGTACTTC

abundance: NA
j_gene: TRBJ1-2
v_gene: TRBV29-1
d_gene: NA
CDR3aa: CSVEDQTVLLYGYTF
CDR3nt: TGCAGCGTTGAAGATCAAACAGTCCTGCTGTATGGCTACACCTTC

abundance: NA
j_gene: TRBJ2-7
v_gene: TRBV4-3
d_gene: NA
CDR3aa: CASSQGVASSYEQYF
CDR3nt: TGCGCCAGCAGCCAAGGGGTTGCGAGCTCCTACGAGCAGTACTTC

abundance: few
j_gene: TRBJ2-5
v_gene: TRBV19
d_gene: TRBD1
CDR3aa: CASSVDREETQYF
CDR3nt: TGTGCCAGTAGTGTGGACAGGGAGGAGACCCAGTACTTC

abundance: few
j_gene: TRBJ1-1
v_gene: TRBV10-3
d_gene: TRBD1
CDR3aa: CAISGGDRNTEAFF
CDR3nt: TGTGCCATCAGTGGGGGGGACAGGAACACTGAAGCTTTCTTT

abundance: NA
j_gene: TRBJ1-5
v_gene: TRBV10-3
d_gene: TRBD1
CDR3aa: CAISESTGNNQPQHF
CDR3nt: TGTGCCATCAGTGAGTCGACAGGGAACAATCAGCCCCAGCATTTT

abundance: NA
j_gene: TRBJ2-1
v_gene: TRBV27
d_gene: TRBD1
CDR3aa: CASSVLTGLGPNEQFF
CDR3nt: TGTGCCAGCAGTGTCTTGACAGGGTTGGGCCCAAATGAGCAGTTCTTC

abundance: NA
j_gene: TRBJ2-1
v_gene: TRBV7-9
d_gene: TRBD2
CDR3aa: CASSLASGGYGEQFF
CDR3nt: TGTGCCAGCAGCTTAGCTAGCGGGGGGTATGGTGAGCAGTTCTTC

abundance: few
j_gene: TRBJ2-1
v_gene: TRBV29-1
d_gene: NA
CDR3aa: CSLQPGYNEQFF
CDR3nt: TGCAGCTTACAGCCGGGGTACAATGAGCAGTTCTTC

abundance: few
j_gene: TRBJ2-7
v_gene: TRBV5-1
d_gene: TRBD1
CDR3aa: CASSLSGQGSYEQYF
CDR3nt: TGCGCCAGCAGCTTATCGGGACAGGGATCCTACGAGCAGTACTTC

abundance: once
j_gene: TRBJ2-7
v_gene: TRBV5-6
d_gene: TRBD1
CDR3aa: CASSPTTGLESEQYF
CDR3nt: TGTGCCAGCAGCCCGACGACAGGGCTTGAATCCGAGCAGTACTTC